These 10 T cell receptor beta chains were sequenced from one sample in a study of OX40 agonist ivuxolimab in advanced cancers. Using immunoSEQ multiplex PCR, the repertoire was profiled, and TCRdb retains in-frame clones only, with some absent. The table has 53,000 or so clones, 88% seen once; the top ten hold approximately 1.6%. The sample was CD4+ or CD8+ T cells sorted from blood, taken in a trial of the OX40 agonist ivuxolimab. The receptors come from an adult with an advanced solid tumor such as melanoma, head and neck, liver or kidney cancer.

V gene TRBV5-6 combines with J gene TRBJ1-5, with a weak D call TRBD1 (5 bases). Germline values: CDR1 SGHDT, CDR2 YYEEEE. The CDR3 runs to 15 residues. The V end lost 0 bases, the J end lost 2 bases, and 9 bases lay between the germline ends. The CDR3: CASSLGGARNQPQHF. DNA for the CDR3: TGTGCCAGCAGCTTGGGAGGGGCCCGCAATCAGCCCCAGCATTTT.

The rearrangement uses TRBV27 and TRBJ1-5; no firm D call. Germline lookup yields CDR1 MNHEY and CDR2 SMNVEV (reference sequence). This CDR3 has 15 amino acids. V lost 4 bases to trimming and J lost 4 bases, with 14 bases between them. CDR3 bases: TGTGCCAGCAGTTCCGCGGAGAGGAGGAATCAGCCCCAGCATTTT. Its protein is CASSSAERRNQPQHF.

The chain is built from TRBV10-3 and TRBJ2-1; D gene ambiguous. The CDR3 spans 13 residues. V was clipped by 3 bases and J by 2 bases, with 5 bases between them. Looked up from germline, CDR1 is ENHRY and CDR2 is SYGVKD. The CDR3 bases are TGTGCCATCAGTGAAAGGACCTACAATGAGCAGTTCTTC. It yields the protein CAISERTYNEQFF.

The chain employs TRBV5-1 and TRBJ2-3; D gene ambiguous. This CDR3 is built from 14 residues. V shed 0 bases and J shed 2 bases, with 7 bases lying between them. CDR1 SGHRS and CDR2 YFSETQ come from the germline V gene. The CDR3 bases are TGCGCCAGCAGCTTGGGGCAGGTCACAGATACGCAGTATTTT. Translating it yields CASSLGQVTDTQYF.

The rearrangement joins TRBV18 to TRBJ2-7; unclear D gene. The V gene's germline CDR1 is KGHSH and CDR2 LQKENI. CDR3 size: 13 residues. V lost 3 bases to trimming and J lost 5 bases, with 11 bases between them. The CDR3 reads CASSPGRADEQYF. The CDR3 nucleotides read TGTGCCAGCTCACCGGGAAGGGCGGACGAGCAGTACTTC.

The chain couples TRBV6-1 to TRBJ1-5; 9 bases are a match to TRBD1. Germline CDR1 and CDR2: MNHNS and SASEGT. The CDR3 consists of 15 residues. V gave up 6 bases and J gave up 6 bases; unmatched junction bases: 9. The CDR3 here is CASRAGTGIRQPQHF. DNA for the CDR3: TGTGCCAGCAGGGCAGGGACAGGGATCCGTCAGCCCCAGCATTTT.

V and J are TRBV18 and TRBJ2-5, with TRBD1 identical over 10 bases. Germline-derived CDR1 and CDR2 are KGHSH and LQKENI. CDR3 length: 16 residues. V shed 3 bases and J 5 bases; nucleotides not matched to a gene: 9. The CDR3 bases are TGTGCCAGCTCACCGAGGACAGGGGGAAGGGCGGAGACCCAGTACTTC. This encodes CASSPRTGGRAETQYF.

The rearrangement uses TRBV11-3 and TRBJ2-1, with D possibly matching TRBD2 (6 bases). The CDR3 spans 15 residues. V was pared by 1 base and J by 6 bases, with 13 bases between. Germline V gene data show CDR1 as SGHNT and CDR2 as YENEEA. CDR3 nucleotide sequence: TGTGCCAGCAGCTTAGGAGGAACTAGCTCCAATGAGCAGTTCTTC. Translated: CASSLGGTSSNEQFF.

The chain has TRBV19 and TRBJ2-7; 10 bases match TRBD2. The CDR3 extends over 19 amino acids. CDR1 LNHDA and CDR2 SQIVND come from the germline V gene (reference sequence). The ends lost 5 bases at V and 2 bases at J; junction bases unmatched: 18. The CDR3 DNA is TGTGCCAGTAGTGTCCGGGTCCTTTCCGGGACTAGCGAAACCTACGAGCAGTACTTC. Its protein product is CASSVRVLSGTSETYEQYF. Supplemented by reference TRBV19 and TRBJ2-7, the full variable domain reads DGGITQSPKYLFRKEGQNVTLSCEQNLNHDAMYWYRQDPGQGLRLIYYSQIVNDFQKGDIAEGYSVSREKKESFPLTVTSAQKNPTAFYLCASSVRVLSGTSETYEQYFGPGTRLTVT.

The V call is TRBV27, the J call TRBJ2-1; possible D gene TRBD2, 5 bases. The germline V gene encodes CDR1 MNHEY and CDR2 SMNVEV (reference sequence). The CDR3 length is 15 residues. The V gene lost 5 bases and the J gene lost 5 bases, with 16 bases spanning the gap. The CDR3 spells CASSPTRETNNEQFF. CDR3 nucleotide sequence: TGTGCCAGCAGTCCCACTAGGGAGACGAACAATGAGCAGTTCTTC.